Detailed here is one T cell receptor beta chain. The target antigen is unknown. The data derive from a study of a mutant IDH1 vaccine in newly diagnosed glioma. As for the study in general: Treated patients comprised around 62% males and approximately 38% females, mean age 40.4 years. Most patients had received both radiotherapy and temozolomide, the prior options being radiotherapy, temozolomide, or both. Study-wide results and limits: Pseudoprogression seemed unrelated to changes in top peripheral T cell clonotypes. Vaccination induced immune responses in approximately 94% of patients.

CDR1 LNHDA and CDR2 SQIVND come from the germline V gene (reference sequence). V dropped 3 bases and J dropped 6 bases, with 12 bases sitting between them. The CDR3 extends over 13 amino acids. Time point defined: baseline, week 1 (first vaccination visit). Treatment described: pre-vaccination baseline after standard-of-care therapy. Sequencing was performed with immunoSEQ multiplex PCR; in TCRdb, only in-frame clones are kept and a portion is missing. The sample lists tens of thousands of clones, just over 85% occurring once. This TCR came from a middle-aged man with glioma. Sample: PBMCs, taken from a glioma patient treated with radiotherapy, temozolomide or both. This sequence joins TRBV19 and TRBJ2-7, with D tentatively TRBD2 (5 bases). The CDR3 loop is CASSMVGAPEQYF. Written as DNA, the CDR3 is TGTGCCAGTAGTATGGTGGGAGCTCCCGAGCAGTACTTC.